This T cell receptor (beta chain) was sequenced during a study of identical twins. A single record per CDR3 protein comes from TCRdb applying MiXCR to the 5' RACE reads. The top ten hold 0.4% to 0.6% of the sample, which has approximately 530,000 distinct CDR3 sequences, about 22% seen once. This clonotype came up a few times. Its antigen is undetermined. V dropped 11 bases and J dropped 4 bases, with 6 bases sitting between them. This CDR3 has 10 amino acids. Germline V gene lookup returns CDR1 ENHRY and CDR2 SYGVKD. Regarding the study as a whole: A lower insertion count was a feature of abundant cord blood beta clonotypes, with no such feature in memory repertoires. Its conclusions, products of cross-sectional statistical analysis, did not come from following the same donors. Out-of-frame alpha sequences common to twins exhibited an excess of low generation probability.

The same data also went into a second study, on yellow fever vaccine responses in identical twins.

Sample: CD4+ T cells sorted from blood. The V call is TRBV10-3, the J call TRBJ1-3; D unresolved. The clonotype originates from a woman aged 18-29 years in good health. The CDR3 region is CAGGGNTIYF. The DNA for the CDR3 is TGTGCCGGCGGAGGAAACACCATATATTTT.